This T cell receptor beta chain emerged from a study of cytomegalovirus exposure and HLA in healthy donors (TCRdb year 2017). Broadly, across the study: An earlier analysis of about 530 of the donors reported approximately 300 Gb of sequence data and around 100 million unique TCR beta sequences obtained from 180 million or so T cells. An early release that covered roughly 600 HLA-typed donors contained approximately 300 gigabases of sequencing data and tens of millions of unique TCR sequences. Of the roughly 390 genotyped donors, approximately 80% fell in the genetic ancestry cluster associated with self-reported Caucasian donors. The study aimed to test whether signatures of past pathogen exposure could be identified by cataloging public T cell receptors. The T cell repertoires of several hundred subjects were profiled by immunosequencing and related to cytomegalovirus serostatus. A separate validation cohort of roughly 120 different subjects was used in addition to the 666-subject first cohort. The study combined high-throughput TCR immunosequencing, statistical association of individual TCRs with disease status, and machine learning to predict cytomegalovirus infection status. To study patterns of TCR occurrence, a later analysis re-analyzed previously published TCR beta repertoires from around 660 donors and added high-resolution HLA genotyping. In the later analysis, no new phenotypic data were used to find candidate immune exposures; instead, reliance was placed on TCR beta sequences and their occurrence across donors. To decide whether each TCR beta V gene segment behaved as functional or pseudogenic, an earlier analysis of some 600 of the donors relied on high-throughput TCR beta sequencing. Alongside the repertoire data, information on donor age, sex, ethnicity and CMV serostatus was compiled. In a later genetic analysis, genome-wide SNP genotypes for about three fifths of the roughly 670 donors were used, and that subset was treated as a discovery cohort. All discovery cohort repertoires had been generated on a single sequencing platform. Both class I and class II loci were covered by HLA typing, at four-digit resolution. The number of typed donors differed by locus: about 620-640 for A, B, C, DRB1 and DQB1; 522 for DQA1; 606 for DPA1; and roughly 470 for DPB1. Roughly five DR-DQ haplotypes were treated as single units for association and clustering because of strong linkage in the cohort. On average, roughly 250,000 unique TCR beta nucleotide sequences were sequenced per donor among some 430 genotyped donors of the cohort, with roughly 18% of those sequences being non-productive. What the work shows at the level of the full study, not this receptor alone: When HLA alleles, especially DR and DQ, strongly co-occurred, attributing TCR associations to individual alleles was difficult. An earlier analysis of around 500 of the donors showed that most TCR beta V segments appeared in productive rearrangements either about 90% or about 30% of the time, which broadly matched IMGT annotations. Because counts were too low, under 20 rarely observed V segments, including chromosome 9 orphons, were left out of the earlier analysis of a few hundred of the donors. The only immune exposure information available for the cohort was CMV serostatus. According to a later analysis, parvovirus B19, influenza, CMV and Epstein-Barr virus appeared linked to several top co-occurrence clusters. HLA typing was unavailable for some donors at each locus, so association tests used only the typed subset. A later analysis found that HLA-associated TCR beta chains were more clonally expanded and had lower generation probabilities than equally common non-associated chains. Some IMGT-functional V segments, including TRBV6-2 and TRBV6-3, could not be told apart with the 87-base-pair reads, so those segments were excluded. According to the authors, the approach could potentially be generalized to other disease states and immunological phenotypes. In vitro tests confirmed that three of the cytomegalovirus-associated TCR beta chains recognize cytomegalovirus antigens. A further reported finding was that TCR beta sequences accurately predicted the HLA-A and HLA-B alleles for most subjects in the first cohort. Only TCR beta chains were sequenced in this cohort, and the absence of alpha or paired-chain data limited detectable features. In both the original and validation cohorts, the classifier was reported to diagnose cytomegalovirus status with high specificity and sensitivity. Presence/absence analyses assumed roughly uniform sequencing depth across donors, an assumption that may not hold. Most CMV-associated TCR beta chains appeared to be HLA-restricted in a later analysis, and the HLA associations seemed to be driven largely by CMV exposure. Most TCR sequences were observed very rarely across donors, whereas some public TCRs were present in many individuals. Compared with the approximately 600-donor mean, donors in an Asian-associated ancestry cluster had fewer N-insertions in productive TCRs, according to a later genetic analysis. V-gene and J-gene trimming of TCR beta chains was associated with a missense DCLRE1C variant in a later genetic analysis, and the association was replicated in an independent cohort. A group of highly shared sequence variants was considered likely to be a technical artifact of the sequencing pipeline. In a later analysis, 15,000 to 20,000 TCR beta sequences were associated with specific HLA alleles at a false discovery rate of 0.05. The study gave a list of about 160 TCR beta chains associated with cytomegalovirus. Linkage disequilibrium might explain the correlated functional status among segregating V segments, but an unknown experimental factor could not be excluded. According to a later analysis, TCR association rates differed among HLA loci, with DRB1 alleles showing the most associated TCRs and HLA-C alleles showing the fewest.

V sheds 4 bases and J sheds 4 bases, leaving 20 bases between their ends. According to the germline V gene, CDR1 reads SGHTS and CDR2 reads YDEGEE. Measured from the cysteine to the phenylalanine, the CDR3 is 16 residues long. The only DNA kept is the CDR3, 48 bases in frame from the first base. The cohort consisted of some 730 healthy bone marrow donors. At the time of sampling, all cohort members were nominally healthy, though unrecorded immune exposures were likely present. The donor tested CMV seronegative, placing the donor among the approximately 400 seronegative members of the cohort. A peripheral blood sample was provided by each donor, and peripheral blood mononuclear cells were used for TCR beta sequencing. Genomic DNA was extracted from the blood cell samples with the Qiagen DNeasy Blood Extraction Kit. The library was generated by the immunoSEQ multiplex PCR assay. A mixture of 60 forward primers for TCR Vbeta segments and 13 reverse primers for TCR Jbeta segments was used in the multiplex PCR. The CDR3 region of rearranged TCR beta genes was amplified from genomic DNA by a multiplex PCR assay. The amplified TCR beta libraries were sequenced on the Illumina HiSeq System as 87-base-pair reads. As for how the authors treated the data: In a later analysis, tens of millions of unique TCR beta chains were counted across the roughly 670 repertoires, and roughly 9.9 million of these chains were shared by at least two donors. Raw reads were error-corrected and collapsed into unique sequences by a nearest-neighbor algorithm in which closely related sequences were merged to remove PCR and sequencing errors. Alignment of CDR3 sequences to IMGT reference sequences was used to assign V, D and J gene segments. Each retained sequence needed at least a six-nucleotide match to both a V gene segment and a J gene segment. Rearrangements were called productive when the CDR3 lacked stop codons and stayed in frame with V and J; all others were non-productive. CDR3 was defined according to IMGT convention as the region running from the second conserved V-encoded cysteine to the conserved J-encoded phenylalanine. In an earlier analysis of more than 550 of the donors, sequences lacking an unambiguous match to a single V gene segment were excluded. An earlier analysis of approximately 590 of the donors called V segments functional above 56.7% productive rearrangements and segregating when the between-donor standard deviation exceeded 5%. To diagnose cytomegalovirus status from the catalog of TCR beta chain sequences, a statistical classification framework was built. In a later analysis, V and J genes were assigned by comparing TCR nucleotide sequences against IMGT/GENE-DB human TR gene sequences. Using the TCRdist pipeline, a later analysis assigned CDR3 sequences along with most-parsimonious VDJ recombination scenarios. In a later analysis, each TCR beta chain was defined by its CDR3 amino acid sequence together with its V-gene family, and reads lacking a unique V-gene family were excluded. A later analysis removed 592 highly shared, low-generation-probability nucleotide sequences to deal with suspected cross-contamination and a sequencing artifact. In a later analysis, a clonal expansion index for each public chain was calculated from normalized within-repertoire ranks of inferred template counts. In a later analysis, generation probabilities were computed using a VDJ recombination model fitted to out-of-frame rearrangements, and the results were checked against IGoR. In a later analysis, hypergeometric tests were used to score TCR-TCR, TCR-HLA and TCR-CMV co-occurrence, with a repertoire-size bias correction applied to TCR pairs. False discovery rates were estimated in a later analysis by permuting HLA or CMV assignments 20 times. In a later analysis, co-occurring TCRs were grouped with DBSCAN, and TCRdist sequence similarity was added when clustering was performed within HLA-allele-positive subsets. Repertoires with fewer than 30,000 or more than 120,000 public chains, plus five repertoires with anomalous nucleotide sharing, were excluded from co-occurrence clustering. Imported from immuneACCESS, the table was reduced by TCRdb to in-frame sequences with V and J called. These copies leave out some clones; in studies compared against another copy, an unresolved V gene accounts for under half, and the cause of the remainder is not known. Clone size and V and J calls were adopted from that table, with D and trimming inferred from the DNA. The sample table records tens of thousands of clones; around 78% of these occur just once. The ten largest clonotypes hold less than 1.5% of the sample.

This clone was detected once. Its antigen is not yet known. No much larger clone is present one base from it, and per-base qualities are unavailable. The sample comprised PBMCs. This clonotype was obtained from a female donor in good health and CMV-seronegative. The chain was built from TRBV5-8 and TRBJ1-2; TRBD1 is possibly the D segment (6 matching bases). The sequenced DNA: TGTGCCAGCAGCGGATGGACAGAGCCAGCTCCCTATGGCTACACCTTC. Translated, it gives CASSGWTEPAPYGYTF.